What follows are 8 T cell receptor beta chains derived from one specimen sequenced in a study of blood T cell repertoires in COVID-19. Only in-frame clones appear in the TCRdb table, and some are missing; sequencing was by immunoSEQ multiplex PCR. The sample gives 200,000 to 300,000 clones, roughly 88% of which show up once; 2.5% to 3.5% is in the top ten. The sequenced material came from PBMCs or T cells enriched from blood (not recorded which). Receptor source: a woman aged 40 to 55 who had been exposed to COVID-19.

The CDR3 sequence: CASSQSPGGSDGYTF. The CDR3 DNA reads as TGCGCCAGCAGCCAGAGCCCAGGGGGAAGCGATGGCTACACCTTC. The chain combines TRBV4-3 with TRBJ1-2, with 7 bases aligning to TRBD1. CDR1 and CDR2 (germline): LGHNA, YSLEER. With V trimmed by 3 bases and J by 6 bases, 10 bases remained unmatched. The length of the CDR3 is 15 residues.

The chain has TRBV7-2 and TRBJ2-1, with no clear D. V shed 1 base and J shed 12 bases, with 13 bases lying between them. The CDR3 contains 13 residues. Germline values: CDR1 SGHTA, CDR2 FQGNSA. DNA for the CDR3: TGTGCCAGCAGCTTAGTTGCTCTTAATAGGCAGTTCTTC. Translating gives CASSLVALNRQFF. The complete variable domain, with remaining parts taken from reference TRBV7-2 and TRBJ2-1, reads GAGVSQSPSNKVTEKGKDVELRCDPISGHTALYWYRQSLGQGLEFLIYFQGNSAPDKSGLPSDRFSAERTGGSVSTLTIQRTQQEDSAVYLCASSLVALNRQFFGPGTRLTVL.

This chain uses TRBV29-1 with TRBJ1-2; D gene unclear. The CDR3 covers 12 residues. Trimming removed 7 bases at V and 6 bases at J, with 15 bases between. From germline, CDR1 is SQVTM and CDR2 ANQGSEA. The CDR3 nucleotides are TGCAGCGAGCGCGGCGGAGAGCATGGCTACACCTTC. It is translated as CSERGGEHGYTF.

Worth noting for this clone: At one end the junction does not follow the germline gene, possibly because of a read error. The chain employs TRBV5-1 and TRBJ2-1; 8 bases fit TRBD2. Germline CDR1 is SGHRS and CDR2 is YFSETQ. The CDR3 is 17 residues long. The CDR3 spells CASSSIIGTRFSDEQFF. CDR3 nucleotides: TGTGCCAGCAGCTCGATTATCGGGACTAGATTCTCTGATGAGCAGTTCTTC. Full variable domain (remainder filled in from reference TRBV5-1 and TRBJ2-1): KAGVTQTPRYLIKTRGQQVTLSCSPISGHRSVSWYQQTPGQGLQFLFEYFSETQRNKGNFPGRFSGRQFSNSRSEMNVSTLELGDSALYLCASSSIIGTRFSDEQFFGPGTRLTVL.

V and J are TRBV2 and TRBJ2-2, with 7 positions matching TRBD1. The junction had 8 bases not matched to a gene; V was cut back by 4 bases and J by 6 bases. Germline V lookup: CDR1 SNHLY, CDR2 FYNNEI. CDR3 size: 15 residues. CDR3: CASSVDRANAGELFF. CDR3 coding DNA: TGTGCCAGCAGTGTTGACAGGGCCAACGCCGGGGAGCTGTTTTTT.

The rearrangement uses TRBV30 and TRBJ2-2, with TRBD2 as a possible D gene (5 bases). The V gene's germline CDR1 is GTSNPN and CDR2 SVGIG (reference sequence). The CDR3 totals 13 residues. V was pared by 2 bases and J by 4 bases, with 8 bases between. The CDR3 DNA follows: TGTGCCTGGAGTTTCGAGGGCACCGGGGAGCTGTTTTTT. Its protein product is CAWSFEGTGELFF.

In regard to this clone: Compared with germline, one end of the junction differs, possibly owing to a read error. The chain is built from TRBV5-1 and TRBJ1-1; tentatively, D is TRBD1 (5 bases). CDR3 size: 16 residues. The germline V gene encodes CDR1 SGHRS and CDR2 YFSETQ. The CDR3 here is CASSLSGTPGSTEAFF. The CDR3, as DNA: TGTGCCAGCAGCTTGTCCGGGACCCCCGGGAGCACTGAAGCTTTCTTT. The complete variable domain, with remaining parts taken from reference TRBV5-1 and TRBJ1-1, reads KAGVTQTPRYLIKTRGQQVTLSCSPISGHRSVSWYQQTPGQGLQFLFEYFSETQRNKGNFPGRFSGRQFSNSRSEMNVSTLELGDSALYLCASSLSGTPGSTEAFFGQGTRLTVV.

CDR3 sequence (DNA): TGTGCCATCAGTGACTTCGACAGGGGCACTCAGCCCCAGCATTTT. Residues: CAISDFDRGTQPQHF. The gene calls are TRBV10-3 and TRBJ1-5; 8 nucleotides match TRBD1. The trim removed 3 bases at V and 6 bases at J, leaving 7 bases unmatched. In germline, CDR1 is ENHRY, CDR2 SYGVKD. This CDR3 is 15 amino acids long.